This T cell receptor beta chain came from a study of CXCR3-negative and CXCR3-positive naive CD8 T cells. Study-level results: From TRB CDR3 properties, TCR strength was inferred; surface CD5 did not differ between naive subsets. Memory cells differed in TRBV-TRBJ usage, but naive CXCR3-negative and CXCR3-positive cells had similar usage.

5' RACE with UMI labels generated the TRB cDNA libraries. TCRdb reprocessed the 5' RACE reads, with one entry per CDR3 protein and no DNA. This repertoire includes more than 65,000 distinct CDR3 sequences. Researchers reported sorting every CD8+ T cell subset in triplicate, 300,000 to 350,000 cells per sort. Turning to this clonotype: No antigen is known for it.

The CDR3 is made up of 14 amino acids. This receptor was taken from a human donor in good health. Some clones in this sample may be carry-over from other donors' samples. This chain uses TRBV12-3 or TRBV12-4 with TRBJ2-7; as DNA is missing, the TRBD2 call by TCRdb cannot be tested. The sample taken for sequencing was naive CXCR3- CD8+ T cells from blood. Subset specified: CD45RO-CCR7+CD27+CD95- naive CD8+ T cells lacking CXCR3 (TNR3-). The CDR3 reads CASSLIGPIYEQYF.